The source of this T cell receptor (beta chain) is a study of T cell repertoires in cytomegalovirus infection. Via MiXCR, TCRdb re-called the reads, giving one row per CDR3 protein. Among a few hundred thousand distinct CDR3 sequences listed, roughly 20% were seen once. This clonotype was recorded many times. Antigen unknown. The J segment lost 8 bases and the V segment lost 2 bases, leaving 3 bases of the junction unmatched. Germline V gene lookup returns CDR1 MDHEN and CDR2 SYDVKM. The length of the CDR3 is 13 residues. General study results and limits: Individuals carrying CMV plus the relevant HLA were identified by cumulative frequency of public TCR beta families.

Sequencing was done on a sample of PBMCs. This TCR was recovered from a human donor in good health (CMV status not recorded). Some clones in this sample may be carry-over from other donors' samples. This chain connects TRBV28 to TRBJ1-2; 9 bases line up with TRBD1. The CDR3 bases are TGTGCCAGCAGTTTAACAGGGGGCTGGGGCTACACCTTC. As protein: CASSLTGGWGYTF.